Following are 15 T cell receptor beta chains from one sample sequenced in a study of cytomegalovirus exposure and HLA in healthy donors. The PCR used 60 Vbeta and 13 Jbeta primers. This table comes from immunoSEQ multiplex PCR, and its TCRdb copy is limited to in-frame clones, with some not included. The data hold approximately 240,000 clones, with approximately 82% observed a single time. The sequenced material came from PBMCs. The receptors come from a woman between 40 and 50 years old in good health and CMV-seronegative.

The chain links TRBV29-1 to TRBJ1-2; possibly TRBD1 for D (5 bases). This CDR3 has 12 amino acids. Germline V gene lookup returns CDR1 SQVTM and CDR2 ANQGSEA. Trimming stripped 6 bases from V and 4 bases from J, with 12 bases between. This chain's CDR3 is CSVAGTAYGYTF. The CDR3 DNA follows: TGCAGCGTGGCCGGGACTGCCTATGGCTACACCTTC.

This sequence joins TRBV9 and TRBJ2-5, with 8 bases that match TRBD2. The trim removed 1 base at V and 7 bases at J, leaving 6 bases unmatched. The CDR3 sequence is 14 residues long. CDR1 is SGDLS, CDR2 YYNGEE, per germline. CDR3 loop: CASSVSGGMGTQYF. The CDR3 DNA reads TGTGCCAGCAGCGTAAGCGGGGGCATGGGGACCCAGTACTTC.

The chain joins TRBV7-9 to TRBJ2-2; D is unclear. The CDR3 extends over 13 amino acids. Germline V lookup: CDR1 SEHNR, CDR2 FQNEAQ (reference sequence). V lost 1 base to trimming and J lost 5 bases, with 5 bases between them. CDR3 nucleotides: TGTGCCAGCAGCTTAGGTCAAACCGGGGAGCTGTTTTTT. Its translation is CASSLGQTGELFF.

The V call is TRBV27, the J call TRBJ2-5; 9 bases fit TRBD2. This CDR3 is 18 amino acids long. Germline lookup yields CDR1 MNHEY and CDR2 SMNVEV (reference sequence). The trim removed 4 bases at V and 2 bases at J, leaving 14 bases unmatched. The CDR3 sequence is CASSSTHRTSAHQETQYF. CDR3 nucleotide sequence: TGTGCCAGCAGTTCGACACACCGGACTAGCGCGCATCAAGAGACCCAGTACTTC.

The chain has TRBV5-1 and TRBJ2-7, with 9 bases matching TRBD1. Germline CDR1 SGHRS, CDR2 YFSETQ. Losses at the gene ends were 1 base for V and 6 bases for J; bases not matched to a gene: 5. The CDR3 contains 14 residues. This CDR3 is CASSLPTGGGEQYF. CDR3 in DNA: TGCGCCAGCAGCTTGCCAACAGGGGGCGGCGAGCAGTACTTC.

A few counts support this clone. This sequence joins TRBV19 and TRBJ1-5; D gene unclear. With 3 bases removed from V and 5 bases from J, the gap between germline ends came to 8 bases. CDR3 size: 13 residues. CDR1 is LNHDA, CDR2 SQIVND, per germline (reference sequence). The CDR3 DNA is TGTGCCAGTAGTATGAGCAAAGATCAGCCCCAGCATTTT. Amino acids: CASSMSKDQPQHF.

This clone was detected only a few times. The chain employs TRBV5-6 and TRBJ1-3; D ambiguous. Germline loops: CDR1 SGHDT, CDR2 YYEEEE. Trimming shortened V by 5 bases and J by 0 bases, and 12 bases separated the two germline ends. This CDR3 region has 15 residues. Here the CDR3 DNA reads TGTGCCAGCAGTTTCAACAGACACTCTGGAAACACCATATATTTT. Amino acid sequence: CASSFNRHSGNTIYF.

This chain links TRBV7-2 with TRBJ1-1, with D perhaps matching TRBD1 (5 bases). CDR1 is SGHTA, CDR2 FQGNSA, per germline. This CDR3 region has 15 residues. V dropped 2 bases and J dropped 4 bases, with 14 bases sitting between them. The CDR3 region is CASSLSVREATEAFF. The CDR3 DNA reads as TGTGCCAGCAGCTTATCTGTCAGGGAGGCCACTGAAGCTTTCTTT.

The chain joins TRBV5-8 to TRBJ2-1, with a possible D match to TRBD2 (6 bases). This CDR3 is built from 17 residues. V lost 2 bases to trimming and J lost 6 bases, with 21 bases between them. CDR1 is SGHTS and CDR2 is YDEGEE in the germline V gene. This chain's CDR3 is CASSLLAGGLRTNEQFF. In nucleotides, the CDR3 is TGTGCCAGCAGCTTACTCGCCGGGGGACTGAGAACCAATGAGCAGTTCTTC.

The rearrangement uses TRBV30 and TRBJ1-2; no firm D call. V dropped 4 bases and J dropped 3 bases, with 12 bases sitting between them. Germline loops: CDR1 GTSNPN, CDR2 SVGIG (reference sequence). There are 13 residues in the CDR3. CDR3 DNA: TGTGCCTGGACCGAGGGTGTTGACTATGGCTACACCTTC. It translates to CAWTEGVDYGYTF.

The chain uses TRBV25-1 and TRBJ1-5; 7 bases match TRBD1. The germline V gene has CDR1 MGHDK and CDR2 SYGVNS. The CDR3 length is 15 residues. V lost 8 bases, J lost 0 bases, and 7 bases stayed unmatched. In DNA, the CDR3 is TGTGCCAGCTCCGGGACAGCCTATAGCAATCAGCCCCAGCATTTT. Protein sequence: CASSGTAYSNQPQHF.

The J gene is TRBJ1-2, the V gene TRBV5-6; D call uncertain. Between the trimmed V and J ends, which lost 2 bases and 8 bases, there was a span of 13 bases. The CDR3 runs 13 residues. Germline V lookup: CDR1 SGHDT, CDR2 YYEEEE. CDR3 sequence reads: CASSLPTPVGYTF. The CDR3 nucleotides are TGTGCCAGCAGCTTACCTACCCCGGTCGGCTACACCTTC.

The rearrangement uses TRBV28 and TRBJ2-1, with TRBD1 identical over 7 bases. V lost 10 bases and J lost 5; bases outside the gene matches: 8. This CDR3 region has 13 residues. Germline CDR1 reads MDHEN; CDR2 reads SYDVKM. The CDR3 protein is CAIGGGRDNEQFF. The CDR3 DNA is TGTGCCATAGGGGGCGGTCGGGACAATGAGCAGTTCTTC.

This clone was found a few times. V is TRBV28 and J is TRBJ1-3; D is uncertain. The V gene's germline CDR1 is MDHEN and CDR2 SYDVKM. This CDR3 comprises 15 residues. V was cut by 6 bases and J by 2 bases, with 14 bases left in between. The CDR3 DNA sequence: TGTGCCAGCAGCCCCCCGGTGGAGGCTGGAAACACCATATATTTT. Protein: CASSPPVEAGNTIYF.

V gene TRBV7-3 combines with J gene TRBJ2-7, with 8 bases that match TRBD2. This CDR3 is built from 15 residues. Losses at the gene ends were 2 bases for V and 5 bases for J; bases not matched to a gene: 8. Germline V gene data show CDR1 as SGHTA and CDR2 as FQGTGA. The CDR3 DNA reads TGTGCCAGCAGCTTAGGGCCGGGACTAGTGCACGAGCAGTACTTC. It translates to CASSLGPGLVHEQYF. Full variable domain (missing parts from reference TRBV7-3 and TRBJ2-7): GAGVSQTPSNKVTEKGKYVELRCDPISGHTALYWYRQSLGQGPEFLIYFQGTGAADDSGLPNDRFFAVRPEGSVSTLKIQRTERGDSAVYLCASSLGPGLVHEQYFGPGTRLTVT.